The clone carrying this T cell receptor beta chain was counted only a few times. Antigen unknown. This entry belongs to a study of identical twins. Notes on the study in general: Conclusions relied on cross-sectional statistical analysis, not following the same donors. Partial confounding of zero-insertion analyses by invariant MAIT and iNKT cells was possible.

TCRdb re-analysed the 5' RACE reads in MiXCR, keeping a single row per CDR3 protein. Of some 250,000 distinct CDR3 sequences listed, 6.5% are singletons. The CDR3 runs 16 residues. CDR1 is MNHEY and CDR2 is SMNVEV in the germline V gene (reference sequence). Trimming took 3 bases from V and 0 from J, leaving 15 bases between them. These data were also filed under a second study, of T cells expressing NK-cell markers. From that paper: Nothing established the HCMV specificity of expanded NKG2C+ T cell clones.

This clonotype was sampled from a woman between 18 and 29 years old in good health. Material: CD8+ T cells sorted from blood. This chain connects TRBV27 to TRBJ2-7; D remains ambiguous. CDR3 amino acids: CASSFQVPKLSYEQYF. CDR3 DNA: TGTGCCAGCAGTTTTCAGGTTCCTAAACTCTCCTACGAGCAGTACTTC.